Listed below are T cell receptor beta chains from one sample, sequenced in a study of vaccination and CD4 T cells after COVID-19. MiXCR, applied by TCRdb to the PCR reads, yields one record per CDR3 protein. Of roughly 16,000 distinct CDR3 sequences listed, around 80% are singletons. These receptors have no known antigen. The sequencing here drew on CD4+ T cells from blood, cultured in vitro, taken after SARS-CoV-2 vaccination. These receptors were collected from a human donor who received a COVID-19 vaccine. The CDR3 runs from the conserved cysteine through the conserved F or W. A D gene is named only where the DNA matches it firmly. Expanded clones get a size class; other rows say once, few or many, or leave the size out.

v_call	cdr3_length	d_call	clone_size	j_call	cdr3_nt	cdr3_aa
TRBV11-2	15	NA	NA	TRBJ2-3	TGTGCCAGCAGCTTAGTCCGGCTCCATGGTGGTACGCAGTATTTT	CASSLVRLHGGTQYF
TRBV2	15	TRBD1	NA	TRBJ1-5	TGTGCCAGCAGAACGGACAGGGGAAGCAATCAGCCCCAGCATTTT	CASRTDRGSNQPQHF
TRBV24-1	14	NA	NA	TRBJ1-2	TGTGCCACCAGTGACCATAGTTTGGGGGATGGCTACACCTTC	CATSDHSLGDGYTF
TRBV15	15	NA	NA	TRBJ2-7	TGTGCCACCAGCAGAGATCTCGCAGGGATGGGCGAGCAGTACTTC	CATSRDLAGMGEQYF
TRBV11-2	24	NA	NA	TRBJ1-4	NA	CASSLDSVSSYEQYFGPGYEKLFF
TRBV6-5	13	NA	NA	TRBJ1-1	TGTGCCAGCAGTTTGACAGAGAACACTGAAGCTTTCTTT	CASSLTENTEAFF
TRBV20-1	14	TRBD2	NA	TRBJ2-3	TGCAGTGCTACTATAAGACTAGCCGGAGATACGCAGTATTTT	CSATIRLAGDTQYF
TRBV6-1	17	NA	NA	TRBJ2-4	TGTGCCAGCAGTGAAGGGGGCACTTGGCTAGCCAAAAACATTCAGTACTTC	CASSEGGTWLAKNIQYF
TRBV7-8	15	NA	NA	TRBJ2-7	TGTGCCAGCAGCTTTGGGAGGACCGAACCCTACGAGCAGTACTTC	CASSFGRTEPYEQYF
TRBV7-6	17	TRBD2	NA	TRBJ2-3	TGTGCCAGCAGCCCCGGACTAGCGGGGTCTACCACAGATACGCAGTATTTT	CASSPGLAGSTTDTQYF
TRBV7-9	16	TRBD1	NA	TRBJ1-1	TGTGCCAGCAGCAGTGGGGTCCCCTACAGGGGAGCTGAAGCTTTCTTT	CASSSGVPYRGAEAFF
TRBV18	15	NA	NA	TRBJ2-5	TGTGCCAGCTCACCACGTAGGGCCGCCGAAGAGACCCAGTACTTC	CASSPRRAAEETQYF
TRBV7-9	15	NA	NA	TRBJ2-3	TGTGCCAGCAGCCTTCCTAGCCCTAGCACAGATACGCAGTATTTT	CASSLPSPSTDTQYF
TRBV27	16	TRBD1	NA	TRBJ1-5	TGTGCCAGCAGTCCCCGACAGGGAGAGGGCAATCAGCCCCAGCATTTT	CASSPRQGEGNQPQHF
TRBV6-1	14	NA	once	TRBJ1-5	TGTGCCAGCAGAACGGGGCATAGCAATCAGCCCCAGCATTTT	CASRTGHSNQPQHF
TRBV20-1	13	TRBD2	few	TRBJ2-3	TGCAGTGGTGCGGGGGGGGCTTCAGATACGCAGTATTTT	CSGAGGASDTQYF
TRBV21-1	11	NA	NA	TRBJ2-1	TGTGGACAGGGGGATTACAATGAGCAGTTCTTC	CGQGDYNEQFF
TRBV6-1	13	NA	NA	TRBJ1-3	TGTGCCAGCATCAGCTCCTCTGGAAACACCATATATTTT	CASISSSGNTIYF
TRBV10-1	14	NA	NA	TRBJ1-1	TGCGCCAGCAGTGAGGTTCTGGGGAATGGTGAAGCTTTCTTT	CASSEVLGNGEAFF
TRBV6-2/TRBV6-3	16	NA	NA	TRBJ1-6	TGTGCCAGCACTTACGGCGAGGGGAACGGTAATTCACCCCTCCACTTT	CASTYGEGNGNSPLHF
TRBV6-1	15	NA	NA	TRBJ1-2	TGTGCCAGCAGTGAAGGGGCGGGGGGAGACTGGGGCTACACCTTC	CASSEGAGGDWGYTF
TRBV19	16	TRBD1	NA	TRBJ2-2	TGTGCCAGTAGTCCTGACAGGGTGTTGGGCGCCGGGGAGCTGTTTTTT	CASSPDRVLGAGELFF
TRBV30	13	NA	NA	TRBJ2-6	TGTGCCTGGAGTGGCTCTGGGGCCAACGTCCTGACTTTC	CAWSGSGANVLTF
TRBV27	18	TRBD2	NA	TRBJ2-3	TGTGCCAGCAGTTTCAGATATTGGGGGAGGGCTAGCACAGATACGCAGTATTTT	CASSFRYWGRASTDTQYF
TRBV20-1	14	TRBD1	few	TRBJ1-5	TGCAGTGCTAGGGGGGGACAGGGACATCAGCCCCAGCATTTT	CSARGGQGHQPQHF
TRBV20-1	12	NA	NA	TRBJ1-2	TGCAGTGCTAGTAGCGGGTACTATGGCTACACCTTC	CSASSGYYGYTF
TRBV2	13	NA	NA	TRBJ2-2	TGTGCCAGCAGTGATAGTAGTCCCGGGGAGCTGTTTTTT	CASSDSSPGELFF
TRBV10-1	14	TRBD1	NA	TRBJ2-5	TGCGCCAGCAGTGAAGGGACAGGGGTGGAGACCCAGTACTTC	CASSEGTGVETQYF
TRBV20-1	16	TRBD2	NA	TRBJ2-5	TGCAGTGCTAGAGGGGGTAGCGGGGGGTTCCAAGAGACCCAGTACTTC	CSARGGSGGFQETQYF
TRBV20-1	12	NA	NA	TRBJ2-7	TGCAGTGCGGATAAGACAGACTACGAGCAGTACTTC	CSADKTDYEQYF
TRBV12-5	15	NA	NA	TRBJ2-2	TGTGCTAGTGGTTTTGGACAGTTCGACACCGGGGAGCTGTTTTTT	CASGFGQFDTGELFF
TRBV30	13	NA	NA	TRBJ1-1	TGTGCCTGGAGTAAGGGCCTTAACACTGAAGCTTTCTTT	CAWSKGLNTEAFF
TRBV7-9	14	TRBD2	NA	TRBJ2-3	TGTGCCAGCAGCTTAGCGGGGGGGACAGATACGCAGTATTTT	CASSLAGGTDTQYF
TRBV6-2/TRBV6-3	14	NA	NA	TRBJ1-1	TGTGCCAGCAGTTACAGACAGTCCAACACTGAAGCTTTCTTT	CASSYRQSNTEAFF
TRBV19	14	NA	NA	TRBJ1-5	TGTGCCAGTAGTAAAGGGGAAGTCAATCAGCCCCAGCATTTT	CASSKGEVNQPQHF
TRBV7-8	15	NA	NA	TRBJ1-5	TGTGCCAGCAGCTTTGGGACAACTAGCAATCAGCCCCAGCATTTT	CASSFGTTSNQPQHF
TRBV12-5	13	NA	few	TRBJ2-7	TGTGCTAGTGGCCTCGGCGAGACCTACGAGCAGTACTTC	CASGLGETYEQYF
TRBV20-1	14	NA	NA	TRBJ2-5	TGCAGTGCTAGGGCTAGCAGGGGGGTAGAGACCCAGTACTTC	CSARASRGVETQYF
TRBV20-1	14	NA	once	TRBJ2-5	TGCAGTGCGTCGCCCCGGGACAACCAAGAGACCCAGTACTTC	CSASPRDNQETQYF
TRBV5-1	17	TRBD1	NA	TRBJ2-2	TGCGCCAGCAGCTTGGGTCTCGGGACAGCGAACACCGGGGAGCTGTTTTTT	CASSLGLGTANTGELFF
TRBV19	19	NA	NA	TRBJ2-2	TGTGCCAGTAGTATAGGCAGGTTGAGGCGGGGCCCGAACACCGGGGAGCTGTTTTTT	CASSIGRLRRGPNTGELFF
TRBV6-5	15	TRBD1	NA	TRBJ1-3	TGTGCCAGCCGTTACGGGGACAGCAAAGGAAACACCATATATTTT	CASRYGDSKGNTIYF
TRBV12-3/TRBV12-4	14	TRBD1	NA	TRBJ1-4	TGTGCCAGCAGTGGGGACAGCCAGGGGGAAAAACTGTTTTTT	CASSGDSQGEKLFF
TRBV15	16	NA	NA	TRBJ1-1	TGTGCCACCAGCAGAGTTGGGGTAGTTCGGAACACTGAAGCTTTCTTT	CATSRVGVVRNTEAFF
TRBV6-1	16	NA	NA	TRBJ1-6	TGTGCCAGCAGTGCCACAGGGTTGGTCTTTAATTCACCCCTCCACTTT	CASSATGLVFNSPLHF
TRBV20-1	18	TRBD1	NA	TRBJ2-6	TGCAGTGCTCTATGGACAGGGAAGGCCCCCTCTGGGGCCAACGTCCTGACTTTC	CSALWTGKAPSGANVLTF
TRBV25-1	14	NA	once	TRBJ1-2	TGTGCCAGCAGTGACCGGGGGCGAGGCTATGGCTACACCTTC	CASSDRGRGYGYTF
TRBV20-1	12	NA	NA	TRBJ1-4	TGCAGTGCTATCACGGGGTATGAAAAACTGTTTTTT	CSAITGYEKLFF
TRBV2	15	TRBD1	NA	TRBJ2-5	TGTGCCAGCAGTAAGAGACAGGGGGCGGAGGAGACCCAGTACTTC	CASSKRQGAEETQYF